This T cell receptor beta chain emerged from a study of regulatory T cells in long-lasting Graves disease. Across the study: Newly diagnosed Graves' patients had taken antithyroid drugs under 3 months.

CDR3 length: 15 amino acids. V lost 0 bases and J lost 2, with 12 bases in between. Per the germline V gene, CDR1 is SGHNT and CDR2 is YYREEE (reference sequence). Noted time point: newly diagnosed GD, antithyroid drugs for less than 3 months. Isolated PBMC RNA provided the starting material for the TCR library. All patients originated from an endocrinology department located in Xi'an, China. TCR beta libraries were built with iRepertoire HTBI primers and Arm-PCR of CDR3 regions. In the authors' methods: Looking across samples, the authors found some 60 TRBV and some 15 TRBJ segments. TCRdb called the multiplex PCR reads again in MiXCR, with one record for every CDR3 protein. In this record, the V and J calls reflect TCRdb's handling and not the investigators' own analysis. The sample shows 370,000 or so distinct CDR3 sequences, roughly 16% of them seen only once. These sequences were also reported in another study, on T cells in Graves' hyperthyroidism and ophthalmopathy. According to that study: The majority of expanded thyroid clonotypes above 0.001 also appeared in blood.

Specimen: peripheral blood mononuclear cells (PBMCs), collected at new diagnosis, from a patient treated with antithyroid drugs. This receptor was obtained from a woman between 18 and 30 years old with Graves disease. The chain joins TRBV5-4 to TRBJ2-7, with D possibly TRBD1 on 5 matching bases. CDR3 loop: CASSLAGSGTYEQYF. CDR3 bases: TGTGCCAGCAGCTTGGCCGGGTCAGGGACCTACGAGCAGTACTTC.